This TCR beta chain was sequenced in a study of cytomegalovirus exposure and HLA in healthy donors. Study-level findings and limits: Researchers reported in a later analysis that common viral pathogens appeared linked to several top clusters. Based on reports, TCR beta sequences accurately predicted HLA-A and HLA-B alleles for most subjects.

PCR was performed using 60 Vbeta and 13 Jbeta primers. Some clones are missing from TCRdb's copy, which holds only in-frame ones; the method was immunoSEQ multiplex PCR. The profile covers more than 65,000 clones, with roughly 80% appearing a single time and 22% taken by the ten largest. To note about this clone: Its cognate antigen is unknown.

The sample was PBMCs. The sequence was collected from a woman in her thirties or forties in good health and CMV-seropositive.

CDR3 protein: CASSLDLGFGTGVTKLGLNTEAFF. The CDR3 nucleotides are TGTGCCAGCAGCTTAGACCTCGGCTTTGGGACAGGGGTTACTAAGTTGGGTCTGAACACTGAAGCTTTCTTT. The V gene is TRBV13, the J gene TRBJ1-1, with TRBD1 matching 10 bases. CDR3 length equals 24 residues. Per the germline V gene, CDR1 is PRHDT and CDR2 is FYEKMQ (reference sequence). The V segment lost 1 base and the J segment 0 bases; nucleotides outside the gene matches: 26. The full variable domain, its missing parts supplied by reference TRBV13 and TRBJ1-1, is AAGVIQSPRHLIKEKRETATLKCYPIPRHDTVYWYQQGPGQDPQFLISFYEKMQSDKGSIPDRFSAQQFSDYHSELNMSSLELGDSALYFCASSLDLGFGTGVTKLGLNTEAFFGQGTRLTVV.